This T cell receptor (beta chain) is from a study of cytomegalovirus exposure and HLA in healthy donors. The PCR was carried out with 60 Vbeta primers and 13 Jbeta primers. The method was immunoSEQ multiplex PCR; TCRdb's version includes in-frame clones alone and lacks a portion of them. This sample has about 140,000 clones, with roughly four fifths found just once. Specimen: PBMCs. The clonotype was recovered from a middle-aged woman in good health and CMV-seronegative.

The CDR3 nucleotides read TGTGCCAGCAGCGCGCCGGGACAGGGGAATGAAAAACTGTTTTTT. Translated: CASSAPGQGNEKLFF. The chain employs TRBV5-4 and TRBJ1-4; TRBD1 aligns across 10 bases. The junction had 5 bases not matched to a gene; V was cut back by 4 bases and J by 5 bases. This CDR3 spans 15 amino acids. Germline CDR1 is SGHNT and CDR2 is YYREEE (reference sequence).